Sequencing of this T cell receptor (beta chain) was carried out in a study of cytomegalovirus exposure and HLA in healthy donors (dated by TCRdb to about 2017). Describing the broader study: An earlier analysis of fewer than 750 of the donors reported under 300 Gb of sequence data and 117 million unique TCR beta sequences obtained from about 180 million T cells. HLA typing covered class I and class II loci at four-digit resolution. The number of typed donors differed by locus: 629-630 for A, B, C, DRB1 and DQB1; roughly 510 for DQA1; 606 for DPA1; and some 450 for DPB1. Every repertoire in the discovery cohort had been generated on one and the same sequencing platform. To study patterns of TCR occurrence, a later analysis re-analyzed previously published TCR beta repertoires from 500 to 850 donors and added high-resolution HLA genotyping. Genome-wide SNP genotypes for about 65% of the roughly 670 donors were used in a later genetic analysis, which treated that subset as a discovery cohort. Donor age, sex, ethnicity and CMV serostatus were collected together with the repertoire data. Along with the roughly 670-subject first cohort, a separate validation cohort of 120 different subjects was used. The later analysis used no new phenotypic data to find candidate immune exposures, relying instead on TCR beta sequences and their occurrence across donors. Among the approximately 400 genotyped donors, approximately 81% belonged to the genetic ancestry cluster associated with self-reported Caucasian donors. Five DR-DQ haplotypes were handled as single units for association and clustering because linkage in the cohort was strong. The study used immunosequencing to profile the T cell repertoires of some 600 subjects and linked those repertoires to cytomegalovirus serostatus. An early release covering just under 650 HLA-typed donors comprised approximately 290 gigabases of sequencing data and 85 million to 100 million unique TCR sequences. The study combined high-throughput TCR immunosequencing, statistical association of individual TCRs with disease status, and machine learning to predict cytomegalovirus infection status. The study aimed to test whether cataloging public T cell receptors could reveal signatures of past pathogen exposure. Among around 400 genotyped donors of the cohort, an average of about 240,000 unique TCR beta nucleotide sequences were sequenced per donor, roughly a sixth of them non-productive. An earlier analysis of some 600 of the donors applied high-throughput TCR beta sequencing to assess whether each TCR beta V gene segment acted as functional or pseudogenic.

As regards this clone: Its antigen remains undetermined. There are no base qualities to consult, and no much larger clone falls within one base.

Libraries came from the immunoSEQ multiplex PCR assay. For the multiplex PCR, a mixture combining 60 forward primers for TCR Vbeta segments and 13 reverse primers for TCR Jbeta segments was used. The CDR3 region of rearranged TCR beta genes was amplified from genomic DNA by a multiplex PCR assay. The Illumina HiSeq System was used to sequence the amplified TCR beta libraries as 87-base-pair reads. The source study handled its data this way. A later analysis counted some 80 million unique TCR beta chains across the 550 to 800 repertoires, and 9.5 million to 11 million of these chains were shared by at least two donors. Raw reads were error-corrected and collapsed into unique sequences with a nearest-neighbor algorithm that merged closely related sequences to remove PCR and sequencing errors. Alignment of CDR3 sequences to IMGT reference sequences was used to assign V, D and J gene segments. For a sequence to be retained, a match of at least six nucleotides was required to both a V gene segment and a J gene segment. A rearrangement was called productive if the CDR3 had no stop codons and remained in frame with V and J, and every other rearrangement was called non-productive. Following IMGT convention, CDR3 was defined as the stretch from the second conserved V-encoded cysteine to the conserved J-encoded phenylalanine. The earlier analysis of about 610 of the donors excluded any sequence lacking an unambiguous match to a single V gene segment. An earlier analysis of fewer than 750 of the donors called V segments functional above 56.7% productive rearrangements and segregating when the between-donor standard deviation exceeded 5%. To diagnose cytomegalovirus status from the catalog of TCR beta chain sequences, a statistical classification framework was built. V and J gene assignment, in a later analysis, came from comparing TCR nucleotide sequences with IMGT/GENE-DB human TR gene sequences. The TCRdist pipeline was used in a later analysis to assign CDR3 sequences and most-parsimonious VDJ recombination scenarios. In a later analysis, each TCR beta chain was defined by its CDR3 amino acid sequence together with its V-gene family, and reads without a unique V-gene family were excluded. As a way to deal with suspected cross-contamination and a sequencing artifact, a later analysis dropped roughly 620 nucleotide sequences that were highly shared and had low generation probability. In a later analysis, a clonal expansion index was calculated for each public chain from normalized within-repertoire ranks of inferred template counts. A later analysis computed generation probabilities with a VDJ recombination model fitted to out-of-frame rearrangements, and checked the results against IGoR. Hypergeometric tests were used in a later analysis to score TCR-TCR, TCR-HLA and TCR-CMV co-occurrence, with a repertoire-size bias correction applied to the TCR pairs. A later analysis estimated false discovery rates by permuting HLA or CMV assignments 20 times. In a later analysis, co-occurring TCRs were grouped using DBSCAN, with TCRdist sequence similarity added in when clustering inside HLA-allele-positive subsets. For co-occurrence clustering, repertoires with fewer than 30,000 or more than 120,000 public chains were excluded, along with about five repertoires with anomalous nucleotide sharing. TCRdb stores this immuneACCESS table with in-frame sequences only. Part of the clones is absent; in the studies checked, under half of the shortfall reflects unresolved V genes, and no reason is known for the rest. V, J and clone size were drawn from that table, and D and trimming were deduced from the DNA. The sample data list about 200,000 clones, and about 86% of these were observed just once. The top ten clones comprise more than 0.25% of the sample.

The cohort was made up of 666 healthy bone marrow donors. All cohort members were sampled while nominally healthy, although unrecorded immune exposures were likely present. The donor was CMV seronegative and belonged to the group of around 400 seronegative cohort members. A peripheral blood sample was collected from each donor, and TCR beta sequencing was performed on peripheral blood mononuclear cells. Genomic DNA was extracted from the blood cell samples with the Qiagen DNeasy Blood Extraction Kit. CDR3 length: 17 amino acids, cysteine to phenylalanine. The entry retains the CDR3 DNA only, 51 bases that are in frame from base 1. The germline V gene (reference sequence) specifies SGHNT as CDR1 and YYREEE as CDR2. Germline trimming amounts to 7 bases on V and 4 bases on J, with 16 as the count of junction bases outside the gene matches. The full study reports these points: Because counts were too low, some 17 rarely observed V segments, including chromosome 9 orphons, were left out of the earlier analysis of several hundred of the donors. Most TCR sequences were observed very rarely across donors, whereas some public TCRs were present in many individuals. The study listed 164 TCR beta chains as associated with cytomegalovirus. The classifier was reported to diagnose cytomegalovirus status with high specificity and sensitivity in both the original cohort and the validation cohort. Because HLA typing was unavailable for some donors at each locus, only the typed subset was used in association tests. A later analysis found that HLA-associated TCR beta chains were more clonally expanded and had lower generation probabilities than equally common non-associated chains. A later analysis associated about 16,000 TCR beta sequences with specific HLA alleles at a false discovery rate of 0.05. An association between a missense DCLRE1C variant and V-gene and J-gene trimming of TCR beta chains was found in a later genetic analysis and replicated in an independent cohort. Presence/absence analyses assumed roughly uniform sequencing depth across donors, an assumption that may not hold. Compared with the 666-donor mean, donors in an Asian-associated ancestry cluster had fewer N-insertions in productive TCRs, according to a later genetic analysis. Linkage disequilibrium might explain the correlated functional status among segregating V segments, but an unknown experimental factor could not be excluded. In a later analysis, the rate of TCR association differed among HLA loci, with DRB1 alleles having the most associated TCRs and HLA-C alleles having the fewest. The cohort was sequenced for TCR beta chains only, and without alpha or paired-chain data the features that could be detected were limited. Immune exposure information for the cohort was limited to CMV serostatus. A further reported finding was that TCR beta sequences accurately predicted the HLA-A and HLA-B alleles for most subjects in the first cohort. Most CMV-associated TCR beta chains appeared to be HLA-restricted in a later analysis, and the HLA associations seemed to be driven largely by CMV exposure. Several of the top co-occurrence clusters appeared to be linked to parvovirus B19, influenza, CMV and Epstein-Barr virus, according to a later analysis. When HLA alleles, especially DR and DQ, strongly co-occurred, TCR associations were difficult to assign to individual alleles. Broadly in line with IMGT annotations, most TCR beta V segments showed up in productive rearrangements about 90% or about 30% of the time in an earlier analysis of 450 to 750 of the donors. Because the 87-base-pair reads could not distinguish some IMGT-functional V segments, including TRBV6-2 and TRBV6-3, those segments were excluded. According to the authors, the approach could potentially be generalized to other disease states and immunological phenotypes. In vitro tests confirmed that a few of the cytomegalovirus-associated TCR beta chains recognize cytomegalovirus antigens. A group of highly shared sequence variants was considered likely to be a technical artifact of the sequencing pipeline.

The chain is assembled from TRBV5-4 and TRBJ1-1, and TRBD1 matches 10 of the central bases. Sequences were obtained from PBMCs. The TCR originated in a woman aged 25 to 39 in good health and CMV-seronegative. CDR3 region: CASGGLGTGATGTEAFF. The sequenced DNA: TGTGCCAGCGGAGGTCTAGGGACAGGGGCTACAGGCACTGAAGCTTTCTTT. Where the CDR3 stops, the reference TRBV5-4 and TRBJ1-1 genes take over; the full variable domain is ETGVTQSPTHLIKTRGQQVTLRCSSQSGHNTVSWYQQALGQGPQFIFQYYREEENGRGNFPPRFSGLQFPNYSSELNVNALELDDSALYLCASGGLGTGATGTEAFFGQGTRLTVV.